Listed here are 11 T cell receptor beta chains from one sample, sequenced in a study of shared clonotypes between healthy human individuals. TCRdb keeps only in-frame clones here, not all; method: immunoSEQ multiplex PCR. The table includes about 1,500,000 clones, 96% detected once. The sequenced material came from naive CD4+ T cells sorted from blood. Subset described: CD45RA+ positively selected. Source of these receptors: a man aged 30-40 years in good health.

As regards this clone: This same CDR3 is encoded by further DNA sequences in the sample. In nucleotides, the CDR3 is TGTGCCAGCAGTTTGGGGGGCGGACTAGCCAAAAACATTCAGTACTTC. Its translation is CASSLGGGLAKNIQYF. V and J are TRBV28 and TRBJ2-4; D tentatively fits TRBD1 or TRBD2 (6 bases each). This CDR3 has 16 residues. Germline loops: CDR1 MDHEN, CDR2 SYDVKM. With 3 bases removed from V and 0 bases from J, the gap between germline ends came to 12 bases.

The chain employs TRBV5-1 and TRBJ1-1, with D possibly TRBD1 on 5 matching bases. The CDR3 loop spans 14 amino acids. Germline CDR1 SGHRS, CDR2 YFSETQ. Trimming removed 2 bases from V and 2 bases from J, with 10 bases in between. DNA of the CDR3: TGCGCCAGCAGCTTTCAGGGCACCAACACTGAAGCTTTCTTT. This codes for CASSFQGTNTEAFF.

This clone was recorded only once. Different DNA sequences within this sample yield the same CDR3. The chain links TRBV5-4 to TRBJ2-7; 8 bases are a match to TRBD2. The CDR3 runs 13 residues. Trimming at V came to 1 base and at J to 7 bases, leaving 4 bases not matched to a gene. In germline, CDR1 is SGHNT, CDR2 YYREEE (reference sequence). The CDR3 here is CASSLLAGQEQYF. Written as DNA, the CDR3 is TGTGCCAGCAGCTTGCTAGCGGGCCAAGAGCAGTACTTC.

The table lists this clone with a count of one. Other DNA sequences of this sample code for an identical CDR3. The rearrangement joins TRBV10-3 to TRBJ1-5; 10 bases agree with TRBD1. The germline gives CDR1 ENHRY, CDR2 SYGVKD. This CDR3 region has 15 residues. The J segment lost 3 bases and the V segment lost 4 bases, leaving 3 bases of the junction unmatched. The CDR3 spells CAISAGTGVNQPQHF. The CDR3 bases are TGTGCCATCAGTGCCGGGACAGGGGTCAATCAGCCCCAGCATTTT.

V is TRBV6-5 and J is TRBJ1-1; perhaps TRBD1 as D (6 bases). Trimming pared 6 bases from V and 5 bases from J, leaving 16 bases between. In germline, CDR1 is MNHEY, CDR2 SVGAGI. CDR3 length: 14 amino acids. DNA of the CDR3: TGTGCCAGCAGGGAGGGGGGAGTGAGTACTGAAGCTTTCTTT. It specifies CASREGGVSTEAFF.

The CDR3 is CSVRTSGSPSTDTQYF. The CDR3 DNA is TGCAGCGTGAGGACTAGCGGGAGCCCTAGCACAGATACGCAGTATTTT. The chain carries TRBV29-1 and TRBJ2-3; TRBD2 matches at 13 bases. V was pared by 6 bases and J by 0 bases, with 6 bases of the junction left unmatched. Looked up from germline, CDR1 is SQVTM and CDR2 is ANQGSEA. CDR3 size: 16 residues.

The chain's CDR3 is CASRQGGTYEQYF. The CDR3 DNA is TGCGCCAGTAGACAGGGTGGAACCTACGAGCAGTACTTC. V gene TRBV10-2 combines with J gene TRBJ2-7; TRBD1 agrees at 7 bases. V was pared by 9 bases and J by 2 bases, with 7 bases of the junction left unmatched. The V gene's germline CDR1 is WSHSY and CDR2 SAAADI. The CDR3 has 13 amino acids.

The rearrangement links TRBV19 to TRBJ1-5, with D possibly TRBD1 on 6 matching bases. V was cut by 1 base and J by 3 bases, with 16 bases left in between. The length of the CDR3 is 17 residues. CDR1 is LNHDA, CDR2 SQIVND, per germline (reference sequence). The CDR3 bases are TGTGCCAGTAGTATAGCACGGGGGGCCGGGCTCAATCAGCCCCAGCATTTT. Translating gives CASSIARGAGLNQPQHF.

The V call is TRBV2, the J call TRBJ2-5; 7 bases match TRBD1. V gave up 8 bases and J gave up 9 bases; unmatched junction bases: 12. This CDR3 contains 13 residues. CDR1 SNHLY and CDR2 FYNNEI come from the germline V gene. The CDR3 spells CASAGQARDAQYF. The CDR3 DNA is TGTGCCAGCGCCGGACAGGCTCGCGATGCCCAGTACTTC.

DNA of the CDR3: TGCAGCGTTGTTCCCCAGATAGCCAAAAACATTCAGTACTTC. This encodes CSVVPQIAKNIQYF. V usage is TRBV29-1 and J usage is TRBJ2-4; D ambiguous. The CDR3 has 14 amino acids. Per the germline V gene, CDR1 is SQVTM and CDR2 is ANQGSEA. Trimming cost V 4 bases and J 0 bases, with 10 bases left between them.

V and J are TRBV6-1 and TRBJ1-5; the D gene is possibly TRBD1 (5 bases). The CDR3 sequence is 15 residues long. Per the germline V gene, CDR1 is MNHNS and CDR2 is SASEGT. Trimming took 1 base from V and 2 from J, leaving 9 bases between them. The CDR3 loop reads CASSEGTRRNQPQHF. The CDR3 nucleotides read TGTGCCAGCAGTGAAGGGACAAGGCGCAATCAGCCCCAGCATTTT.